Presented here are 25 T cell receptor beta chains from one specimen sequenced in a study of CD8+ T cells in alopecia areata. CD4, CD8alpha, NKG2D, NKG2ACE and other markers guided sorting of pooled cutaneous lymph node cells. The authors extracted RNA and reverse transcribed it into cDNA as the sequencing template. The repertoire was sequenced with immunoSEQ multiplex PCR; TCRdb's copy has only in-frame clones and lacks some. This sample has about 270,000 clones, each found more than once. The sample was CD4+ T cells sorted from a lymph node. These receptors came from a C3H/HeJ mouse with alopecia areata. The strain is characterized by the MHC haplotype H2-k.

Remarks on this clone: Each gene name is a mouse one. The read falls 4 residues short of the CDR3 end, and the missing part is taken from the germline J gene. The rearrangement links TRBV13-1 to TRBJ1-2; a possible D gene is TRBD1 (6 bases). There are 13 residues in the CDR3. Germline assignment: CDR1 NSHNY and CDR2 SYGAGN. The DNA read from the CDR3 is TGTGCCAGCAGTGATACAGGGCGCCCC. This sequence encodes CASSDTGRP. The entire CDR3 sequence reads CASSDTGRPDYTF.

This clone turned up a few times. Here the gene names and germline are mouse. Read coverage stops 4 residues before the CDR3 terminus; the germline J gene supplies the remainder. The same CDR3 also results from other DNA sequences found in this sample. J is TRBJ2-5 and V is TRBV1, with 7 bases lining up with TRBD1. Germline values: CDR1 NSQYPW, CDR2 LRSPGD (reference sequence). J gave up 2 bases and V 3 bases, and 2 bases lay outside the gene matches. The CDR3 runs to 14 residues. The CDR3 loop reads CTCSASGGQDTQYF. The CDR3 DNA, read in part, is TGCACCTGCAGTGCCTCAGGGGGCCAAGAC.

As concerns this clone: The genes are named according to mouse. The read falls 4 residues short of the CDR3 end, and the missing part is taken from the germline J gene. The J gene is TRBJ2-5, the V gene TRBV19; 7 bases line up with TRBD1. The CDR3 is made up of 14 amino acids. Germline lookup yields CDR1 FNHDT and CDR2 SITEND (reference sequence). The CDR3 spells CASKPKQGRDTQYF. The covered CDR3 bases are TGTGCCAGCAAACCAAAACAGGGGAGGGAC.

Concerning this clone itself: Gene labels here are mouse ones. From the germline J gene comes the end of the CDR3, since the read stops 4 residues before it. The chain combines TRBV14 with TRBJ2-5; 8 bases fit TRBD1. With 5 bases clipped from V and 3 bases from J, the junction kept 5 bases outside the gene matches. Germline-derived CDR1 and CDR2 are SGHDT and FRDEAV. This CDR3 spans 14 amino acids. The part of the CDR3 DNA that was read is TGTGCCAGCAGACTTCACAGGGGGCAAGAC. The encoded protein is CASRLHRGQD. The whole CDR3 is CASRLHRGQDTQYF.

This clone was seen a few times. Genes here carry mouse names. The sequenced fragment ends 4 residues before the CDR3 boundary, so the rest is inferred from the germline J gene. The chain is built from TRBV5 and TRBJ1-1, with D possibly matching TRBD1 (5 bases). Looked up from germline, CDR1 is LGHNA and CDR2 is YNLKQL (reference sequence). The CDR3 extends over 14 amino acids. Trimming pared 0 bases from V and 4 bases from J, leaving 9 bases between. The CDR3 DNA, read in part, is TGTGCCAGCAGCCAAGACAGGGAGAGCACA. This translates into CASSQDREST. The whole CDR3 reads CASSQDRESTEVFF.

This clone was counted between two and nine times. Mouse gene names and germline throughout. The read comes to an end 4 residues before the CDR3 does, leaving the germline J gene to fill in the end. This rearrangement joins TRBV1 to TRBJ2-1; TRBD2 aligns across 10 bases. The CDR3 sequence is 17 residues long. V trimming: 0 bases; J trimming: 0 bases; junction bases outside the gene matches: 2. From germline, CDR1 is NSQYPW and CDR2 LRSPGD (reference sequence). CDR3 amino acids: CTCSAEGLGHNYAEQFF. The covered CDR3 bases are TGCACCTGCAGTGCAGAGGGACTGGGGCATAACTATGCT.

In the case of this clone: The gene names given are mouse names. The sequence runs out 4 residues before the end of the CDR3; the remainder is reconstructed from the germline J gene. This same CDR3 is encoded by further DNA sequences in the sample. The rearrangement uses TRBV31 and TRBJ2-3, with D possibly being TRBD2 (7 bases). The CDR3 has 14 amino acids. Trimming took off 0 bases at V and 4 bases at J, with 11 bases between the two ends. The germline V gene encodes CDR1 GKSSPN and CDR2 SITVG. The part of the CDR3 DNA that was read is TGTGCCTGGAGTCTAGTGGGGGGCCCAGAA. Translating it yields CAWSLVGGPE. The entire CDR3 protein is CAWSLVGGPETLYF.

This clone was seen only a few times. The genes and germline here are from mouse. The CDR3 is cut off 3 residues early in the read; its end comes from the germline J gene. The chain couples TRBV19 to TRBJ1-6, with 7 bases fitting TRBD1. TRBJ1-6 is designated an ORF whose function remains uncertain. V was clipped by 5 bases and J by 3 bases; unmatched bases: 5. CDR1 and CDR2 (germline): FNHDT, SITEND (reference sequence). The length of the CDR3 is 15 residues. CDR3 residues: CASRTGTVYNSPLYF. Incomplete CDR3 DNA: TGTGCCAGCAGGACCGGGACAGTCTATAATTCGCCC.

This clone was seen many times. Gene names and germline refer to mouse. The CDR3 goes on 4 residues after the read ends, and that part is filled in from the germline J gene. Other DNA sequences of this sample code for an identical CDR3. The rearrangement joins TRBV17 to TRBJ2-5; TRBD1 might be the D (5 bases). Germline assignment: CDR1 MNHDT and CDR2 YYDKIL. The length of the CDR3 is 14 residues. The V and J ends lost 3 bases and 0 bases respectively, with 7 bases between them. CDR3 in amino acids: CASSRTVNQDTQYF. CDR3 DNA, as far as it was read: TGTGCTAGCAGTAGGACAGTTAACCAAGAC.

To note about this clone: Mouse germline and gene names are used. The sequence runs out 4 residues before the end of the CDR3; the remainder is reconstructed from the germline J gene. The rearrangement uses TRBV13-3 and TRBJ2-5, with 8 nucleotides matching TRBD2. Germline CDR1 NNHDY, CDR2 SYVADS. Losses at the gene ends were 4 bases for V and 0 bases for J; bases not matched to a gene: 4. The CDR3 sequence is 15 residues long. The CDR3 protein is CASSNWGINQDTQYF. CDR3 DNA, as far as it was read: TGTGCCAGCAGTAACTGGGGGATTAACCAAGAC.

Comments on this clone: Gene names follow the mouse nomenclature. The observed sequence ends 3 residues before the CDR3 terminus, with the missing tail filled in from the germline J gene. The gene calls are TRBV19 and TRBJ1-6; 10 positions agree with TRBD1. TRBJ1-6 is classed as an ORF, of uncertain function. The CDR3 runs 14 residues. V was clipped by 0 bases and J by 11 bases; unmatched bases: 2. Germline CDR1 is FNHDT and CDR2 is SITEND (reference sequence). The sequenced part of the CDR3 DNA is TGTGCCAGCAGTATAGCGGGACAGGGGCCGCCC. This encodes CASSIAGQGPP. The entire CDR3 protein is CASSIAGQGPPLYF.

For this clone: Mouse germline and gene names are used. Read sequence stops 3 residues before the CDR3 end, and the germline J gene provides the missing end. The rearrangement uses TRBV13-2 and TRBJ1-6, with D perhaps TRBD1 (5 bases). TRBJ1-6 belongs to the ORF category, with a function that is uncertain. V dropped 0 bases and J dropped 0 bases, with 10 bases sitting between them. The CDR3 is 17 amino acids. CDR1 and CDR2 from the germline V gene are NNHNN and SYGAGS (reference sequence). CDR3: CASGDGGVNSYNSPLYF. The sequenced CDR3 bases are TGTGCCAGCGGTGATGGGGGGGTTAATTCCTATAATTCGCCC.

On this clone itself: The germline and genes are mouse ones. Read data end 4 residues before the CDR3 end; the end is taken from the germline J gene. V and J are TRBV19 and TRBJ2-2, with TRBD2 matching 8 bases. Trimming cost V 1 base and J 6 bases; bases outside gene matches: 2. The CDR3 length is 14 residues. Germline V lookup: CDR1 FNHDT, CDR2 SITEND (reference sequence). Incomplete CDR3 DNA: TGTGCCAGCAGTATAACTGGGGGCCCCGGG. This codes for CASSITGGPG. The whole CDR3 protein is CASSITGGPGQLYF.

The sample holds a few counts of this clone. Genes and germline are mouse. The sequenced fragment ends 4 residues before the CDR3 boundary, so the rest is inferred from the germline J gene. The rearrangement links TRBV13-1 to TRBJ2-7; TRBD2 matches 9 bases. CDR1 and CDR2 from the germline V gene are NSHNY and SYGAGN. The length of the CDR3 is 15 residues. Incomplete CDR3 DNA: TGTGCCAGCAGTGATGATCTGGGGGGGTTTTAT. It encodes CASSDDLGGFY. The whole CDR3 protein reads CASSDDLGGFYEQYF.

Notes on this clone: The germline and genes are mouse ones. Coverage ceases 4 residues before the CDR3 finishes, and the germline J gene fills in the end. This sample includes further DNA sequences coding for the same CDR3. V is TRBV19 and J is TRBJ1-1; 9 bases fit TRBD1. Germline V lookup: CDR1 FNHDT, CDR2 SITEND (reference sequence). J was trimmed by 4 bases and V by 5 bases; bases with no gene match: 3. The CDR3 extends over 13 amino acids. CDR3 bases read: TGTGCCAGCAGAACAGGGGGCGGCACA. Amino acid sequence: CASRTGGGT. The full CDR3 reads CASRTGGGTEVFF.

With respect to this clone: Mouse names are used for the genes. The read stops 4 residues short of the end of the CDR3; the missing end is completed from the germline J gene. The chain employs TRBV17 and TRBJ2-7, with 7 nucleotides matching TRBD2. Per the germline V gene, CDR1 is MNHDT and CDR2 is YYDKIL. V lost 5 bases and J lost 2; bases outside the gene matches: 6. The CDR3 is made up of 14 amino acids. The CDR3 is CASSPGGGTYEQYF. The CDR3 DNA, read in part, is TGTGCTAGCAGTCCTGGGGGAGGGACCTAT.

This clone has only a few counts. The gene symbols are mouse symbols. The CDR3 goes on 4 residues after the read ends, and that part is filled in from the germline J gene. The J gene is TRBJ2-3, the V gene TRBV1; 12 bases fit TRBD2. The germline V gene has CDR1 NSQYPW and CDR2 LRSPGD (reference sequence). This CDR3 spans 17 amino acids. V dropped 3 bases and J dropped 0; count of bases not matched to a gene: 4. CDR3 amino acids: CTCSAGTGGRSAETLYF. Incomplete CDR3 DNA: TGCACCTGCAGTGCCGGGACTGGGGGGCGTAGTGCAGAA.

In its sample, this clone was seen a few times. Mouse gene names and germline throughout. CDR3 amino acids: CASSLRVDTEVFF. The sequenced CDR3 bases are TGTGCCAGCAGCCTCAGGGTTGACACA. The V and J genes are TRBV5 and TRBJ1-1; weak D call: TRBD1 (5 bases). Coverage ceases 4 residues before the CDR3 finishes, and the germline J gene fills in the end. Trimming cost V 4 bases and J 3 bases, with 9 bases left between them. Per germline, CDR1 LGHNA and CDR2 YNLKQL (reference sequence). The CDR3 has 13 amino acids.

The table lists this clone with a few counts. Gene names are mouse gene names. The same CDR3 also results from other DNA sequences found in this sample. CDR3 bases read: TGTGCCAGCGGTGGGACAGCCCAAGAC. Translation gives CASGGTAQD. The entire CDR3 is CASGGTAQDTQYF. This chain links TRBV13-2 with TRBJ2-5; weak D call: TRBD1 (6 bases). With the read ending 4 residues before the CDR3 end, the germline J gene is used to fill in that end. V was pared by 3 bases and J by 2 bases, with 7 bases between. CDR1 and CDR2 from the germline V gene are NNHNN and SYGAGS (reference sequence). This CDR3 spans 13 amino acids.

This clone has only a few counts. Gene names follow the mouse nomenclature. The CDR3 end is not reached by the read, which stops 4 residues before it; the germline J gene fills it in. The chain uses TRBV31 and TRBJ2-2, with 9 bases matching TRBD2. The CDR3 contains 16 residues. V shed 1 base and J 0 bases; nucleotides not matched to a gene: 3. CDR1 is GKSSPN, CDR2 SITVG, per germline. The CDR3 spells CAWSRDWGTNTGQLYF. The covered CDR3 bases are TGTGCCTGGAGTCGAGACTGGGGGACAAACACCGGG. The variable domain in full, with the rest retrieved from reference TRBV31 and TRBJ2-2, is AQTIHQWPVAEIKAVGSPLSLGCTIKGKSSPNLYWYWQATGGTLQQLFYSITVGQVESVVQLNLSASRPKDDQFILSTEKLLLSHSGFYLCAWSRDWGTNTGQLYFGEGSKLTVL.

There are a few counts of this clone. Germline and genes here are mouse. Coverage ceases 4 residues before the CDR3 finishes, and the germline J gene fills in the end. The chain joins TRBV13-3 to TRBJ2-7; 8 bases match TRBD2. Germline lookup yields CDR1 NNHDY and CDR2 SYVADS. V shed 3 bases and J 0 bases; nucleotides not matched to a gene: 5. The CDR3 has 15 amino acids. The sequenced part of the CDR3 DNA is TGTGCCAGCAGTGGGAGACTGGGGAGCTCCTAT. Amino acids: CASSGRLGSSY. The full CDR3 sequence reads CASSGRLGSSYEQYF.

As for this clone: Genes and germline are mouse. The sequenced fragment ends 4 residues before the CDR3 boundary, so the rest is inferred from the germline J gene. V usage is TRBV31 and J usage is TRBJ2-7, with D possibly matching TRBD2 (6 bases). The CDR3 length is 12 residues. V gave up 1 base and J gave up 3 bases, with 7 bases separating them. Germline values: CDR1 GKSSPN, CDR2 SITVG. CDR3 region: CAWSPTGYEQYF. The covered CDR3 bases are TGTGCCTGGAGTCCGACTGGCTAT. Variable domain in full (rest from reference TRBV31 and TRBJ2-7): AQTIHQWPVAEIKAVGSPLSLGCTIKGKSSPNLYWYWQATGGTLQQLFYSITVGQVESVVQLNLSASRPKDDQFILSTEKLLLSHSGFYLCAWSPTGYEQYFGPGTRLTVL.

In regard to this clone: Gene names are the mouse ones. The identical CDR3 is also encoded by other nucleotide sequences in the sample. Here the CDR3 reads CASGEGLGGNYAEQFF. The CDR3 bases that were read are TGTGCCAGCGGTGAGGGACTGGGGGGTAACTATGCT. The genes are TRBV13-2 and TRBJ2-1; 12 bases line up with TRBD2. Read sequence stops 4 residues before the CDR3 end, and the germline J gene provides the missing end. J lost 0 bases, V lost 2 bases, and 0 bases had no gene match. CDR3 length: 16 residues. Germline loops: CDR1 NNHNN, CDR2 SYGAGS (reference sequence).

In its sample, this clone was seen a few times. All gene names here are mouse names. The sequenced fragment ends 3 residues before the CDR3 boundary, so the rest is inferred from the germline J gene. The V call is TRBV13-1, the J call TRBJ1-6; no clear D. TRBJ1-6 is an ORF, with its function uncertain. The germline gives CDR1 NSHNY, CDR2 SYGAGN. The CDR3 sequence is 14 residues long. V lost 1 base, J lost 4 bases, and 6 bases lay in between. The CDR3 here is CASSDPQYNSPLYF. The part of the CDR3 DNA that was read is TGTGCCAGCAGTGATCCACAGTATAATTCGCCC.

A word on this clone: Gene names are the mouse ones. Sequencing ends 4 residues short of the CDR3 end; the germline J gene provides the rest. The sample carries other DNA sequences with the same CDR3. This chain connects TRBV19 to TRBJ2-3, with TRBD2 identical over 8 bases. Germline CDR1 and CDR2: FNHDT and SITEND (reference sequence). V lost 2 bases, J lost 0 bases, and 5 bases stayed unmatched. The CDR3 sequence is 16 residues long. The part of the CDR3 DNA that was read is TGTGCCAGCAGTATTCTGGGGGGAGGTAGTGCAGAA. It translates to CASSILGGGSAE. Given in full, the CDR3 is CASSILGGGSAETLYF.